There are a few counts of the clone carrying this T cell receptor beta chain. Its target is unknown. This entry belongs to a study of cytomegalovirus exposure and HLA in healthy donors. Donors counted as nominally healthy when sampled, yet unrecorded immune exposures were likely. After removal of 0 bases from V and 4 bases from J, the junction contained 10 bases not matched to a gene. CDR1 is SGHRS and CDR2 is YFSETQ in the germline V gene. This CDR3 is 17 amino acids long. Findings and limits, study-wide: Sequencing artifact likely explains a cluster of highly shared sequence variants. What a later analysis showed was that several of the most significant clusters appeared linked to common viral pathogens.

This PCR relied on a set of 60 Vbeta primers and 13 Jbeta primers. Clones were sequenced by immunoSEQ multiplex PCR, and TCRdb holds only the in-frame ones, with some missing. The profile shows 200,000 or so clones, around four fifths of them singletons. Sample: PBMCs. This TCR derives from a woman in her thirties or forties in good health and CMV-seronegative. The rearrangement uses TRBV5-1 and TRBJ2-1; 7 bases map to TRBD2. CDR3: CASSLGLTAGVYNEQFF. The CDR3 bases are TGCGCCAGCAGCTTGGGGCTAACCGCGGGAGTATACAATGAGCAGTTCTTC. Combining the CDR3 with reference TRBV5-1 and TRBJ2-1 gives the whole variable domain KAGVTQTPRYLIKTRGQQVTLSCSPISGHRSVSWYQQTPGQGLQFLFEYFSETQRNKGNFPGRFSGRQFSNSRSEMNVSTLELGDSALYLCASSLGLTAGVYNEQFFGPGTRLTVL.